One and the same sample provided the 26 T cell receptor beta chains below, sequenced in a study of blood T cell repertoires in COVID-19. Repertoires were generated with immunoSEQ multiplex PCR, while TCRdb's copy carries only in-frame clones and drops some. The table lists 130,000 or so clones, approximately 79% of them singletons. The sequencing sample was made of PBMCs or T cells enriched from blood (not recorded which). The source is a man aged 40-50 years with acute COVID-19.

The CDR3 DNA reads as TGTGCCAGCACGCTGGGGGGGACACTTAATTCACCCCTCCACTTT. It codes for CASTLGGTLNSPLHF. The V call is TRBV28, the J call TRBJ1-6, with a weak D call TRBD1 (6 bases). Trimming pared 7 bases from V and 6 bases from J, leaving 16 bases between. CDR3 size: 15 residues. Germline V CDR1 and CDR2: MDHEN, SYDVKM. Using reference TRBV28 and TRBJ1-6 for the parts outside the CDR3, the full variable domain is DVKVTQSSRYLVKRTGEKVFLECVQDMDHENMFWYRQDPGLGLRLIYFSYDVKMKEKGDIPEGYSVSREKKERFSLILESASTNQTSMYLCASTLGGTLNSPLHFGNGTRLTVT.

This chain uses TRBV9 with TRBJ2-3; the D gene is possibly TRBD2 (5 bases). Germline V CDR1 and CDR2: SGDLS, YYNGEE. CDR3 size: 14 residues. Between the trimmed V and J ends, which lost 5 bases and 2 bases, there was a span of 12 bases. CDR3 DNA: TGTGCCAGCAGACGAGGACTTTTCACAGATACGCAGTATTTT. It is translated as CASRRGLFTDTQYF.

As concerns this clone: This sample includes further DNA sequences coding for the same CDR3. The rearrangement joins TRBV18 to TRBJ1-1, with a tentative D call TRBD1 (6 bases). The CDR3 runs 14 residues. CDR1 KGHSH and CDR2 LQKENI come from the germline V gene. The ends were cut back, 2 bases at V and 0 bases at J, with 7 bases in the middle. CDR3 bases: TGTGCCAGCTCACCAACAGGGTTGAACACTGAAGCTTTCTTT. It specifies CASSPTGLNTEAFF.

This clone was seen more than once but under ten times. The V and J genes are TRBV7-9 and TRBJ2-2; 9 nucleotides agree with TRBD1. The CDR3 extends over 16 amino acids. Germline V CDR1 and CDR2: SEHNR, FQNEAQ (reference sequence). V was pared by 6 bases and J by 4 bases, with 9 bases of the junction left unmatched. This chain's CDR3 is CASRRPGTGFTGELFF. The CDR3 DNA is TGTGCCAGCAGGAGACCCGGGACAGGGTTCACCGGGGAGCTGTTTTTT.

This clone occurred once. The rearrangement links TRBV19 to TRBJ1-5; D is undetermined. Trimming removed 3 bases at V and 0 bases at J, with 9 bases between. This CDR3 contains 15 residues. Germline-derived CDR1 and CDR2 are LNHDA and SQIVND (reference sequence). CDR3 DNA sequence: TGTGCCAGTAGTATGGGCAGCTATAGCAATCAGCCCCAGCATTTT. This translates into CASSMGSYSNQPQHF.

The table lists this clone with a count of one. The chain recombines TRBV6-6 with TRBJ1-5; D remains unclear. V lost 8 bases and J 0 bases, leaving 17 bases between the germline ends. Germline CDR1 reads MNHNY; CDR2 reads SVGAGI (reference sequence). CDR3 size: 16 residues. As DNA, the CDR3 is TGTGCCAGCGACGCCCTTTCGGGAGCTAGCAATCAGCCCCAGCATTTT. Translation: CASDALSGASNQPQHF.

The chain carries TRBV12-2 and TRBJ2-1; the table assigns TRBD2, which was not confirmed against the DNA. TRBV12-2 has pseudogene status. CDR3 size: 18 residues. In nucleotides, the CDR3 is TGTGCAAGTCGCTTCCCTGTTAGCGGGGGGGCCAAAAACAATGAGCAGTTCTTC. Translation: CASRFPVSGGAKNNEQFF.

V is TRBV28 and J is TRBJ1-6, with 9 positions matching TRBD1. Germline V gene sequence: CDR1 MDHEN, CDR2 SYDVKM. This CDR3 region has 14 residues. The V and J ends lost 6 bases and 10 bases, in that order; junction bases with no gene match: 7. The CDR3 DNA is TGTGCCAGCAGATCGGGACAGGGCGGGTCACCCCTCCACTTT. Residues: CASRSGQGGSPLHF.

The CDR3 DNA sequence: TGTGCCACCAGTGATCGCAGGACAGGGGAATTTGGTACGGAGACCCAGTACTTC. It codes for CATSDRRTGEFGTETQYF. The genes are TRBV24-1 and TRBJ2-5; 9 bases map to TRBD1. Germline CDR1 and CDR2: KGHDR and SFDVKD. With V trimmed by 3 bases and J by 5 bases, 15 bases remained unmatched. CDR3 length: 18 residues.

V and J are TRBV27 and TRBJ2-7, with D hard to call. CDR3 length equals 12 residues. Germline loops: CDR1 MNHEY, CDR2 SMNVEV (reference sequence). V gave up 4 bases and J gave up 6 bases, with 10 bases separating them. CDR3 amino acids: CASSSTLGEQYF. In DNA, the CDR3 is TGTGCCAGCAGTTCCACCCTAGGCGAGCAGTACTTC.

This clone was observed a handful of times. The rearrangement joins TRBV11-2 to TRBJ2-2, with TRBD2 as a possible D gene (5 bases). The CDR3 runs 14 residues. Germline V lookup: CDR1 SGHAT, CDR2 FQNNGV. V lost 0 bases to trimming and J lost 9 bases, with 11 bases between them. The CDR3 DNA reads TGTGCCAGCAGCTTAGAGGGAGTTTCCTGGGAGCTGTTTTTT. Protein: CASSLEGVSWELFF.

V usage is TRBV6-5 and J usage is TRBJ1-6, with no clear D. Trimming removed 6 bases at V and 6 bases at J, with 12 bases between. This CDR3 spans 14 amino acids. Germline CDR1 is MNHEY and CDR2 is SVGAGI. The CDR3 nucleotides are TGTGCCAGCAGGCATACGGGTCTTAATTCACCCCTCCACTTT. Translated, it gives CASRHTGLNSPLHF.

The chain has TRBV7-9 and TRBJ2-3; 8 nucleotides line up with TRBD2. The germline V gene has CDR1 SEHNR and CDR2 FQNEAQ (reference sequence). The length of the CDR3 is 13 residues. V lost 5 bases, J lost 9 bases, and 7 bases stayed unmatched. In DNA, the CDR3 is TGTGCCAGCAGCGGACTCGGGGGGGTAACGCAGTATTTT. Translation gives CASSGLGGVTQYF.

V and J are TRBV7-3 and TRBJ2-6; 7 nucleotides match TRBD1. After removal of 9 bases from V and 2 bases from J, the junction contained 13 bases not matched to a gene. From germline, CDR1 is SGHTA and CDR2 FQGTGA. This CDR3 has 17 residues. In nucleotides, the CDR3 is TGTGCCAGTTGGGGTGAAGGGGGCGCCCCTGGGGCCAACGTCCTGACTTTC. Translated: CASWGEGGAPGANVLTF.

The J gene is TRBJ2-7, the V gene TRBV12-2; the D call in the table, TRBD1, was not verified against the DNA. TRBV12-2 has pseudogene status. The CDR3 has 14 amino acids. CDR3 coding DNA: TGTGCAAGTCGCCCGGCGACAGCAACCTACGAGCAGTACTTC. Translating it yields CASRPATATYEQYF.

This rearrangement joins TRBV6-1 to TRBJ2-1, with 12 bases matching TRBD2. CDR3 size: 15 residues. CDR1 and CDR2 from the germline V gene are MNHNS and SASEGT. V shed 2 bases, J shed 5 bases, and the junction held 1 base outside the gene matches. CDR3 residues: CASSERTSGDNEQFF. DNA of the CDR3: TGTGCCAGCAGTGAACGGACTAGCGGGGACAATGAGCAGTTCTTC.

This chain uses TRBV11-3 with TRBJ2-5; 7 bases map to TRBD2. Germline loops: CDR1 SGHNT, CDR2 YENEEA. This CDR3 is 13 amino acids long. Unmatched junction bases numbered 5, after V lost 6 bases and J lost 4 bases. The CDR3 region is CASSSGRGETQYF. In DNA form, the CDR3 reads TGTGCCAGCAGTTCAGGGAGGGGAGAGACCCAGTACTTC.

CDR3 DNA: TGTGCCAGCAGCTTACAGGCGCAAGAGACCCAGTACTTC. This gives the protein CASSLQAQETQYF. The V call is TRBV7-9, the J call TRBJ2-5; D unclear. The V end was cut by 2 bases, the J end by 2 bases, with 6 bases between. Per germline, CDR1 SEHNR and CDR2 FQNEAQ (reference sequence). CDR3 size: 13 residues.

This chain joins TRBV12-3 or TRBV12-4 and TRBJ2-7; D unresolved. Deletions cut 5 bases from V and 4 bases from J, with 9 bases between. This CDR3 has 12 residues. In nucleotides, the CDR3 is TGTGCCAGCAGTGACTCCTTTTACGAGCAGTACTTC. This translates into CASSDSFYEQYF.

The V call is TRBV11-3, the J call TRBJ2-5, with unresolved D. Germline loops: CDR1 SGHNT, CDR2 YENEEA. The CDR3 loop spans 13 amino acids. The V gene lost 3 bases and the J gene lost 5 bases, with 10 bases spanning the gap. CDR3 loop: CASSLRNGETQYF. Written as DNA, the CDR3 is TGTGCCAGCAGCTTGAGGAATGGGGAGACCCAGTACTTC.

The rearrangement uses TRBV2 and TRBJ1-3; D is undetermined. This CDR3 has 13 residues. V lost 4 bases, J lost 2 bases, and 6 bases lay in between. Germline V lookup: CDR1 SNHLY, CDR2 FYNNEI. The CDR3 region has the DNA TGTGCCAGCAGTGCCACGGCTGGAAACACCATATATTTT. It yields the protein CASSATAGNTIYF.

This clone was seen a single time. CDR3 bases: TGTGCCAGCACCAGGGACAGGGGGGAGGCCCAGTACTTC. This encodes CASTRDRGEAQYF. The genes are TRBV6-5 and TRBJ2-5; 11 bases map to TRBD1. With V trimmed by 7 bases and J by 9 bases, 7 bases remained unmatched. CDR1 is MNHEY and CDR2 is SVGAGI in the germline V gene. This CDR3 has 13 residues.

This chain uses TRBV24-1 with TRBJ2-2, with D possibly TRBD1 on 6 matching bases. This CDR3 comprises 16 residues. Trimming cost V 1 base and J 4 bases, with 12 bases left between them. CDR1 is KGHDR, CDR2 SFDVKD, per germline. The CDR3 nucleotides are TGTGCCACCAGTGATTTCGGGCAGGGGTCCACCGGGGAGCTGTTTTTT. The encoded protein is CATSDFGQGSTGELFF.

J is TRBJ2-2 and V is TRBV6-5, with D maybe TRBD2 (6 bases). There are 15 residues in the CDR3. CDR1 is MNHEY, CDR2 SVGAGI, per germline. Trimming took 2 bases from V and 0 from J, leaving 7 bases between them. This CDR3 reads CASSYGTPNTGELFF. In nucleotides, the CDR3 is TGTGCCAGCAGTTACGGGACTCCGAACACCGGGGAGCTGTTTTTT.

The CDR3 spells CASLDEVREKLFF. The DNA of the CDR3 is TGTGCCAGTCTGGATGAGGTCCGGGAAAAACTGTTTTTT. The chain employs TRBV28 and TRBJ1-4, with D unclear. Trimming left V 9 bases short and J 8 bases short, with 16 bases between. The CDR3 sequence is 13 residues long. Germline assignment: CDR1 MDHEN and CDR2 SYDVKM. Drawing the rest from reference TRBV28 and TRBJ1-4, the complete variable domain is DVKVTQSSRYLVKRTGEKVFLECVQDMDHENMFWYRQDPGLGLRLIYFSYDVKMKEKGDIPEGYSVSREKKERFSLILESASTNQTSMYLCASLDEVREKLFFGSGTQLSVL.

With regard to this clone: The junction departs from the called germline gene at one end, perhaps through a read error. The rearrangement joins TRBV7-7 to TRBJ2-7; 10 bases agree with TRBD1. In germline, CDR1 is SSHAT, CDR2 FNYEAQ (reference sequence). CDR3 length: 15 amino acids. CDR3 sequence: CASSRAGTGEDEQYF. CDR3 in DNA: TGTGCTAGCAGCCGCGCCGGGACAGGGGAGGACGAGCAGTACTTC.